The present TCR beta chain was sequenced within a study of naive and memory T cell subsets. An equimolar mix of two oligonucleotides served as the beta constant-region primer for TRBC1 and TRBC2. The ligated cDNA underwent four PCR rounds using SP2 and nested alpha and beta constant-region primers. TCRdb recomputed calls from the UMI-ligation and nested PCR reads with MiXCR, one row per CDR3 protein. Among tens of thousands of distinct CDR3 sequences, approximately 11% were seen once, and the ten largest hold approximately 0.14%. Findings and limits, study-wide: TCR abundance followed a power law differing between naive and memory subsets. A few larger clonotypes appeared in naive repertoires, especially CD8, possibly memory cells re-expressing CD45RA.

This clonotype occurred a few times. Antigen unknown. The CDR3 consists of 11 residues. Germline V gives CDR1 SEHNR, CDR2 FQNEAQ (reference sequence). V was clipped by 6 bases and J by 11 bases, with 11 bases between them. The V and J genes are TRBV7-9 and TRBJ2-1; D is unclear. The origin of this receptor is a human donor in good health. The sample taken for sequencing was naive CD4+ T cells from blood. CDR3 DNA sequence: TGTGCCAGCAGGACAATGATGCAGCAGTTCTTC. Translation: CASRTMMQQFF. Using reference TRBV7-9 and TRBJ2-1 for the parts outside the CDR3, the full variable domain is DTGVSQNPRHKITKRGQNVTFRCDPISEHNRLYWYRQTLGQGPEFLTYFQNEAQLEKSRLLSDRFSAERPKGSFSTLEIQRTEQGDSAMYLCASRTMMQQFFGPGTRLTVL.